Listed here are 18 T cell receptor beta chains from one sample, sequenced in a study of T-cell memory formation after mild COVID-19. MiXCR, applied by TCRdb to the 5' RACE reads, yields one record per CDR3 protein. The profile shows some 410,000 distinct CDR3 sequences, about 22% of them singletons. Sequencing was done on a sample of PBMCs or a T cell subset sorted from them (not recorded which). The receptors stem from an adult woman who had mild COVID-19 (a few samples of this study predate the infection). Cell type and time point are not known.

CDR3: CSPPFSRASYEQYF. CDR3 DNA: TGCAGCCCCCCTTTTTCCAGGGCGTCCTACGAGCAGTACTTC. The chain combines TRBV29-1 with TRBJ2-7, with D perhaps TRBD1 (5 bases). Germline values: CDR1 SQVTM, CDR2 ANQGSEA. CDR3 length equals 14 residues. The V end lost 8 bases, the J end lost 1 base, and 18 bases lay between the germline ends.

Only a few counts were recorded for this clonotype. J is TRBJ1-2 and V is TRBV5-6, with D perhaps matching TRBD1 (5 bases). The CDR3 is 13 amino acids. The ends were cut back, 4 bases at V and 4 bases at J, with 11 bases in the middle. Germline assignment: CDR1 SGHDT and CDR2 YYEEEE. The CDR3 loop is CASSTTALYGYTF. In DNA form, the CDR3 reads TGTGCCAGCAGCACGACAGCTCTCTATGGCTACACCTTC. The variable domain in full, with the rest retrieved from reference TRBV5-6 and TRBJ1-2, is DAGVTQSPTHLIKTRGQQVTLRCSPKSGHDTVSWYQQALGQGPQFIFQYYEEEERQRGNFPDRFSGHQFPNYSSELNVNALLLGDSALYLCASSTTALYGYTFGSGTRLTVV.

The chain carries TRBV20-1 and TRBJ1-5; D ambiguous. This CDR3 has 13 amino acids. In germline, CDR1 is DFQATT, CDR2 SNEGSKA (reference sequence). V was shortened by 8 bases and J by 1 base, with 12 bases between the two germline ends. The CDR3 is CSCGSLSNQPQHF. The CDR3 nucleotides read TGCAGTTGCGGATCTCTCAGCAATCAGCCCCAGCATTTT.

The chain is built from TRBV29-1 and TRBJ2-4, with D perhaps matching TRBD2 (5 bases). Trimming shortened V by 7 bases and J by 6 bases, and 10 bases separated the two germline ends. CDR3 length equals 11 residues. The germline V gene has CDR1 SQVTM and CDR2 ANQGSEA. The CDR3 sequence: CSAIGGNIQYF. Written as DNA, the CDR3 is TGCAGCGCAATAGGAGGAAACATTCAGTACTTC.

The chain links TRBV12-3 or TRBV12-4 to TRBJ2-3; D may be TRBD2 (6 bases). The CDR3 has 15 residues. The ends were cut back, 3 bases at V and 8 bases at J, with 18 bases in the middle. The CDR3 coding sequence is TGTGCCAGCAGTTTGGCGGGGTCCCCATCTGGTACGCAGTATTTT. Protein: CASSLAGSPSGTQYF.

This clonotype was counted a few times. Written as DNA, the CDR3 is TGCAGCGTTGCAGGGGCGGACACCGGGGAGCTGTTTTTT. It codes for CSVAGADTGELFF. The chain combines TRBV29-1 with TRBJ2-2, with a possible D match to TRBD1 (6 bases). The CDR3 totals 13 residues. The V and J ends lost 4 bases and 3 bases respectively, with 9 bases between them. Per germline, CDR1 SQVTM and CDR2 ANQGSEA.

The chain couples TRBV10-3 to TRBJ2-1; D uncertain. Trimming removed 4 bases from V and 5 bases from J, with 15 bases in between. Germline loops: CDR1 ENHRY, CDR2 SYGVKD. This CDR3 has 15 residues. CDR3 protein: CAISGAGTGNNEQFF. The DNA of the CDR3 is TGTGCCATCAGTGGTGCAGGAACTGGGAACAATGAGCAGTTCTTC.

This clonotype was seen a handful of times. The chain links TRBV29-1 to TRBJ2-5, with D perhaps given as TRBD1 or TRBD2 (5 bases each). This CDR3 contains 14 residues. V was trimmed by 4 bases and J by 0 bases, leaving 12 bases between them. Germline V CDR1 and CDR2: SQVTM, ANQGSEA. CDR3 residues: CSVAPGQYQETQYF. DNA of the CDR3: TGCAGCGTTGCCCCGGGGCAGTACCAAGAGACCCAGTACTTC.

The chain is built from TRBV4-1 and TRBJ2-1, with TRBD2 matching 7 bases. This CDR3 has 15 residues. Germline CDR1 and CDR2: MGHRA and YSYEKL. The trim removed 6 bases at V and 0 bases at J, leaving 5 bases unmatched. Here the CDR3 DNA reads TGCGCCAGCAGGTTACGGGAGGCCTCCTACAATGAGCAGTTCTTC. This codes for CASRLREASYNEQFF.

This clonotype was recorded a few times. The chain combines TRBV30 with TRBJ1-1; D is perhaps TRBD1 (5 bases). Germline CDR1 is GTSNPN and CDR2 is SVGIG (reference sequence). Trimming stripped 0 bases from V and 4 bases from J, with 12 bases between. The CDR3 length is 14 residues. The CDR3, as DNA: TGTGCCTGGAGTGTGGGGGGGTCGGGCACTGAAGCTTTCTTT. Its translation is CAWSVGGSGTEAFF.

The V call is TRBV5-6, the J call TRBJ1-5, with 8 bases aligning to TRBD1. J gave up 5 bases and V 0 bases, and 4 bases lay outside the gene matches. CDR3 size: 15 residues. The germline CDR1 and CDR2 sequences are SGHDT and YYEEEE. CDR3 residues: CASSLGQGIDQPQHF. In nucleotides, the CDR3 is TGTGCCAGCAGCTTGGGACAGGGGATCGATCAGCCCCAGCATTTT.

The chain links TRBV2 to TRBJ2-7; tentatively, D is TRBD2 (6 bases). With 1 base removed from V and 4 bases from J, the gap between germline ends came to 11 bases. Per the germline V gene, CDR1 is SNHLY and CDR2 is FYNNEI. The length of the CDR3 is 14 residues. This CDR3 reads CASSEGRGHYEQYF. DNA for the CDR3: TGTGCCAGCAGTGAAGGGAGGGGCCATTACGAGCAGTACTTC.

This clonotype was detected only a few times. The chain links TRBV5-1 to TRBJ2-7; a possible D gene is TRBD2 (5 bases). CDR1 is SGHRS, CDR2 YFSETQ, per germline. V lost 0 bases and J lost 0, with 13 bases in between. The length of the CDR3 is 16 residues. CDR3 loop: CASSLGVWTSSYEQYF. CDR3 nucleotide sequence: TGCGCCAGCAGCTTGGGGGTCTGGACTTCCTCCTACGAGCAGTACTTC. The variable domain in full, with the rest retrieved from reference TRBV5-1 and TRBJ2-7, is KAGVTQTPRYLIKTRGQQVTLSCSPISGHRSVSWYQQTPGQGLQFLFEYFSETQRNKGNFPGRFSGRQFSNSRSEMNVSTLELGDSALYLCASSLGVWTSSYEQYFGPGTRLTVT.

V is TRBV6-2 or TRBV6-3 and J is TRBJ2-3; 10 bases line up with TRBD2. The CDR3 is made up of 16 amino acids. The germline CDR1 and CDR2 sequences are MNHEY and SVGEGT. Unmatched junction bases numbered 10, after V lost 6 bases and J lost 4 bases. CDR3 DNA sequence: TGTGCCAGCAGCCTCGAGCGGGGGGGCCTATCAGATACGCAGTATTTT. This gives the protein CASSLERGGLSDTQYF.

This clonotype was recorded many times. The CDR3 spells CASSPHGGGETQYF. For the CDR3, the DNA is TGTGCCAGCAGTCCTCATGGGGGAGGGGAGACCCAGTACTTC. The chain joins TRBV12-3 or TRBV12-4 to TRBJ2-5, with 7 nucleotides matching TRBD2. The junction had 8 bases not matched to a gene; V was cut back by 5 bases and J by 5 bases. The CDR3 has 14 residues.

The V call is TRBV20-1, the J call TRBJ1-6; D possibly corresponds to TRBD1 (5 bases). The CDR3 loop spans 16 amino acids. Germline V gene sequence: CDR1 DFQATT, CDR2 SNEGSKA (reference sequence). With 3 bases removed from V and 4 bases from J, the gap between germline ends came to 16 bases. Here the CDR3 reads CSARGPHDPYNSPLHF. The CDR3 bases are TGCAGTGCTAGGGGGCCCCACGACCCTTATAATTCACCCCTCCACTTT.

J is TRBJ1-1 and V is TRBV4-2; D is unresolved. V lost 4 bases to trimming and J lost 3 bases, with 12 bases between them. This CDR3 comprises 14 residues. In germline, CDR1 is LGHNA, CDR2 YNFKEQ. CDR3 sequence reads: CASSLLQADTEAFF. CDR3 nucleotide sequence: TGTGCCAGCAGCCTCCTCCAGGCGGACACTGAAGCTTTCTTT.

The rearrangement uses TRBV12-3 or TRBV12-4 and TRBJ2-3; D unresolved. The CDR3 loop spans 14 amino acids. V lost 6 bases, J lost 2 bases, and 12 bases lay in between. The CDR3 nucleotides read TGTGCCAGCAGCCTCAGTAACCCCACAGATACGCAGTATTTT. Protein product: CASSLSNPTDTQYF.